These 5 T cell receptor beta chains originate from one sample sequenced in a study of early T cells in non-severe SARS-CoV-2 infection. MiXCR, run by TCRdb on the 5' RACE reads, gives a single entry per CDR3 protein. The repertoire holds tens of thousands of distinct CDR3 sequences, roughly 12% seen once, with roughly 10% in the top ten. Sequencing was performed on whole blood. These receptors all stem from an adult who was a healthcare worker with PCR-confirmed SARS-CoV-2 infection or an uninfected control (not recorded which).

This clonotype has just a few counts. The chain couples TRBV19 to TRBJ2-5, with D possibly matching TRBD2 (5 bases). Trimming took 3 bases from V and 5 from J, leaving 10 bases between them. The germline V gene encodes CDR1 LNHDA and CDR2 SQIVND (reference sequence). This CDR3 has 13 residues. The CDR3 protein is CASSINSGETQYF. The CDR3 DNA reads TGTGCCAGTAGTATTAACTCGGGGGAGACCCAGTACTTC.

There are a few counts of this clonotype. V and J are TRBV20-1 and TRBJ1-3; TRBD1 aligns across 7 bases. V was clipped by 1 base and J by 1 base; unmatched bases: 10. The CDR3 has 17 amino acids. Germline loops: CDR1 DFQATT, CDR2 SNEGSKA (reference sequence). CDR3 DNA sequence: TGCAGTGCTAGAGCAGGGGGGATTGGCGGGTCTGGAAACACCATATATTTT. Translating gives CSARAGGIGGSGNTIYF.

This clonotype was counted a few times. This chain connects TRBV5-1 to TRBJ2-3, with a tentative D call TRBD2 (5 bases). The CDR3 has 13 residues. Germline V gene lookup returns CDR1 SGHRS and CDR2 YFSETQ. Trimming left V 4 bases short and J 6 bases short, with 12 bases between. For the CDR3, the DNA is TGCGCCAGCAGCACCCTACTAGGGGATACGCAGTATTTT. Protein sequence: CASSTLLGDTQYF.

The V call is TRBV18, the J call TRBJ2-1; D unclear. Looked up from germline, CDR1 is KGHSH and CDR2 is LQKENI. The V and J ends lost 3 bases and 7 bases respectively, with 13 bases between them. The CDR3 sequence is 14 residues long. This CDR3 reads CASSPPGFLNEQFF. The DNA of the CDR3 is TGTGCCAGCTCACCCCCTGGGTTTCTAAATGAGCAGTTCTTC.

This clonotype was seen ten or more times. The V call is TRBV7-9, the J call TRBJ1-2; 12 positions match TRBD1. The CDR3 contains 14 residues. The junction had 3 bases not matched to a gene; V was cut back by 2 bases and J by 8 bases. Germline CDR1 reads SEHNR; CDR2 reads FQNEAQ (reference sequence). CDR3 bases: TGTGCCAGCAGCTTAATGGGGACAGGGGGCGGCTACACCTTC. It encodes CASSLMGTGGGYTF.